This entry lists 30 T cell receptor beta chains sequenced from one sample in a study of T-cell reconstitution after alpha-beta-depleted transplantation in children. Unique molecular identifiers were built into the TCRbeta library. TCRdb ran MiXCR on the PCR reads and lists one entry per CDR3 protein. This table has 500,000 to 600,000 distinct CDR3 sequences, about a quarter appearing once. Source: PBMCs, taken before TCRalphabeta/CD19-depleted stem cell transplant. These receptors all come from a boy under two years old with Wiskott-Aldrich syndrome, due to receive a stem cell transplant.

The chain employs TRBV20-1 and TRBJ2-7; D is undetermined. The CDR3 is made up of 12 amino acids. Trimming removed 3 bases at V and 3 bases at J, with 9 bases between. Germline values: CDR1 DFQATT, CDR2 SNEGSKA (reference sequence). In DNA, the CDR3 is TGCAGTGCTAGGTGGCTGGGCTACGAGCAGTACTTC. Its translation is CSARWLGYEQYF.

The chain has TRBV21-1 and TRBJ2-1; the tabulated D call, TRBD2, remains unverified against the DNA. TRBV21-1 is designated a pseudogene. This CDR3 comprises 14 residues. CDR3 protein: CATRPSGSYNEQFF. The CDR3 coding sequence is TGTGCCACCCGTCCTAGCGGCTCCTACAATGAGCAGTTCTTC.

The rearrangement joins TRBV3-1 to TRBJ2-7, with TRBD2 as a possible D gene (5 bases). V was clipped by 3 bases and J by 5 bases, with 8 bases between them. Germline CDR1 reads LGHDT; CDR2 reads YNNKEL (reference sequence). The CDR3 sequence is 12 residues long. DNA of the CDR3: TGTGCCAGCAGCCACCCGGGGAACGAGCAGTACTTC. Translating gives CASSHPGNEQYF.

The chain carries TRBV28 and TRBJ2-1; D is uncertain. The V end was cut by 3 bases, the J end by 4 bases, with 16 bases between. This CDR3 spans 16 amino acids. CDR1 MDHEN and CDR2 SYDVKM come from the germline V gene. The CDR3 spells CASSFGFGAGYNEQFF. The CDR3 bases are TGTGCCAGCAGTTTTGGTTTTGGTGCTGGGTACAATGAGCAGTTCTTC.

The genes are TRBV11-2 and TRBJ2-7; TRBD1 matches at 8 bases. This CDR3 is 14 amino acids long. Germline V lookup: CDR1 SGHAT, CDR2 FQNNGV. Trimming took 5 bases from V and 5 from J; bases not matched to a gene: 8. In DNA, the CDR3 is TGTGCCAGCAGCCAACCGAGGACAGGGAACGAGCAGTACTTC. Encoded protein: CASSQPRTGNEQYF.

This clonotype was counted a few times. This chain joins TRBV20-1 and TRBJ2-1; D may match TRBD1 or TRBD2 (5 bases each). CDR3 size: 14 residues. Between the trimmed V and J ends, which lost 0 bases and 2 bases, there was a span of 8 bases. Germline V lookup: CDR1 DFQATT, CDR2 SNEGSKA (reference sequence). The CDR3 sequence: CSARERGPYNEQFF. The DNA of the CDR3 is TGCAGTGCTAGAGAGAGGGGCCCCTACAATGAGCAGTTCTTC.

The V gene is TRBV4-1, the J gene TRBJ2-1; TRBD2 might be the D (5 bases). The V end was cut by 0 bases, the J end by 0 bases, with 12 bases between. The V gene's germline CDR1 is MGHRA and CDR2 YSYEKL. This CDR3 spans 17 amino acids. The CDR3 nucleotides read TGCGCCAGCAGCCAAGATTCCGTGGGGAGCTCCTACAATGAGCAGTTCTTC. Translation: CASSQDSVGSSYNEQFF.

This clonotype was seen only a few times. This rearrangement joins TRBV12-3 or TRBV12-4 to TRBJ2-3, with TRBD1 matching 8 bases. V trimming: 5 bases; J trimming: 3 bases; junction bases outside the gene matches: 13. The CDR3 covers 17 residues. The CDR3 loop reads CASSPLIGTGVTDTQYF. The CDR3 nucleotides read TGTGCCAGCAGTCCACTGATCGGGACAGGTGTAACAGATACGCAGTATTTT.

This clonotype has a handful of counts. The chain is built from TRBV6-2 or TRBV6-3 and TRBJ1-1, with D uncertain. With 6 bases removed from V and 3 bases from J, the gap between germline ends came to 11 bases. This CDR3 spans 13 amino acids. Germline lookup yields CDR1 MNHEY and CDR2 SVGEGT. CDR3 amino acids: CASRNRRDTEAFF. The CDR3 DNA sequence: TGTGCCAGCAGAAACCGACGGGACACTGAAGCTTTCTTT.

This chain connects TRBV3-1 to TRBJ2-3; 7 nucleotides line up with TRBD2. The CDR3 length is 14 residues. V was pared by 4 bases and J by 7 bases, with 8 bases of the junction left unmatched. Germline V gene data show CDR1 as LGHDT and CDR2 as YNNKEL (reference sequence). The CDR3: CASSPGTIGNTQYF. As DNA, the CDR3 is TGTGCCAGCAGCCCCGGGACTATCGGAAATACGCAGTATTTT.

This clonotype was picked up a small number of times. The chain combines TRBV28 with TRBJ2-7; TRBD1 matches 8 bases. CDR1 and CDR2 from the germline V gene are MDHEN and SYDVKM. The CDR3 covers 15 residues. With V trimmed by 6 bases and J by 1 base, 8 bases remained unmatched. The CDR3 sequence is CASRTDRANSYEQYF. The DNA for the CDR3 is TGTGCCAGCAGGACGGACAGGGCCAATTCCTACGAGCAGTACTTC.

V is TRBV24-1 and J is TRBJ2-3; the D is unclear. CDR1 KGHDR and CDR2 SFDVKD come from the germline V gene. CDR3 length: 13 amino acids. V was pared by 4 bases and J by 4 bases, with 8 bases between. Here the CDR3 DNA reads TGTGCCACCAGTGACATCACGGCAGATACGCAGTATTTT. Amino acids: CATSDITADTQYF.

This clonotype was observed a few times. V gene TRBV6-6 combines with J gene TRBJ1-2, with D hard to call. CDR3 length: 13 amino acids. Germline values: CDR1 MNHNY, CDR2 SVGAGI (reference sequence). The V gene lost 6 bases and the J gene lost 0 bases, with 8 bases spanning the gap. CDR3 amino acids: CASRTQANYGYTF. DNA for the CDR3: TGTGCCAGCAGAACCCAAGCTAACTATGGCTACACCTTC.

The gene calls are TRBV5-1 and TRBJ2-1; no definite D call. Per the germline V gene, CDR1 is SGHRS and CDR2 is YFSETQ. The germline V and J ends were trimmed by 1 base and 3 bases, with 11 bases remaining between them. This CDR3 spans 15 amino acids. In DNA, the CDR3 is TGCGCCAGCAGCTTGACTGGGAAGCGCTACAATGAGCAGTTCTTC. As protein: CASSLTGKRYNEQFF.

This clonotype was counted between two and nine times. CDR3 protein: CASSVAQDFYGYTF. CDR3 in DNA: TGTGCCAGCAGCGTAGCGCAGGACTTTTATGGCTACACCTTC. The chain couples TRBV9 to TRBJ1-2; the D is unclear. This CDR3 has 14 residues. Trimming pared 0 bases from V and 5 bases from J, leaving 11 bases between. Germline CDR1 is SGDLS and CDR2 is YYNGEE.

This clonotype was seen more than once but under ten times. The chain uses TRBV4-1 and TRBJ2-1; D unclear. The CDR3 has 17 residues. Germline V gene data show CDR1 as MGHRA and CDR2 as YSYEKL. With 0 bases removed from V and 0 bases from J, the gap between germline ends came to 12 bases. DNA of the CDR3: TGCGCCAGCAGCCAAGATCCGCGGAGAAGCTCCTACAATGAGCAGTTCTTC. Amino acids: CASSQDPRRSSYNEQFF.

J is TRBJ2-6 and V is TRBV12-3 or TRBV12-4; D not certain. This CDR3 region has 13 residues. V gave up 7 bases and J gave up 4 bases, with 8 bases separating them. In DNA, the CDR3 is TGTGCCAGCACCGTGGGCGGGGCCAACGTCCTGACTTTC. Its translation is CASTVGGANVLTF.

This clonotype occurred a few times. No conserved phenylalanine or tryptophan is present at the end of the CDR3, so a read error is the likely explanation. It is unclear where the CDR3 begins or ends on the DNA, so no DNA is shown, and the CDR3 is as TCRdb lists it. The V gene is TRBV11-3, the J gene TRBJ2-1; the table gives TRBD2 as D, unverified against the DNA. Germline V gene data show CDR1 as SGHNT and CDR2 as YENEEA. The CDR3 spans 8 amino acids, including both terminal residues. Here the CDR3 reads CASSRSSL.

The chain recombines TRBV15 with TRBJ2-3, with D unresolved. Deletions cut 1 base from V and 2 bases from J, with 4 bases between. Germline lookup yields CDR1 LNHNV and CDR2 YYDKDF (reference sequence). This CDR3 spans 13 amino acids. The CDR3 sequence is CATSRGATDTQYF. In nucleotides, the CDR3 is TGTGCCACCAGCAGAGGGGCCACAGATACGCAGTATTTT.

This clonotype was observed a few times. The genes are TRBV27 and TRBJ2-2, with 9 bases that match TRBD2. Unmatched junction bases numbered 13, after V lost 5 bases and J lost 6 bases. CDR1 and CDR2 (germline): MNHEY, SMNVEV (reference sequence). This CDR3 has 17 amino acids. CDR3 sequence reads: CASSPTPGLALPGELFF. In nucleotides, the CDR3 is TGTGCCAGCAGTCCGACTCCGGGACTAGCCCTTCCCGGGGAGCTGTTTTTT.

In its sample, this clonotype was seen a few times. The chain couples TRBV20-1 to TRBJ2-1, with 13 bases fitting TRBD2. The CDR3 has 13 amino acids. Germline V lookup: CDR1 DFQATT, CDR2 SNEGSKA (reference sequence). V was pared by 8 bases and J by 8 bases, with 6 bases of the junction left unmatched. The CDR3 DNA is TGCAGTTTGACTAGCGGGAGGAGGTATGAGCAGTTCTTC. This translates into CSLTSGRRYEQFF.

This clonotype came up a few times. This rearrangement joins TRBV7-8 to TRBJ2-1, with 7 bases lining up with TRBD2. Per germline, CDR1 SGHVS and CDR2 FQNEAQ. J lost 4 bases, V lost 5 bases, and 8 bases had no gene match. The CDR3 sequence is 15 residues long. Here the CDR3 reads CASSPRLAWYNEQFF. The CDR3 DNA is TGTGCCAGCAGCCCGCGACTAGCTTGGTACAATGAGCAGTTCTTC.

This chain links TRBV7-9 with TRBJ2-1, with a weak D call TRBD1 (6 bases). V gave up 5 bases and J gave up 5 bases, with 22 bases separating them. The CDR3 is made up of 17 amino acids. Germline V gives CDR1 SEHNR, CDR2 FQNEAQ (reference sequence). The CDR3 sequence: CASSPLDPPRTDNEQFF. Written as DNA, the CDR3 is TGTGCCAGCAGCCCTTTAGACCCTCCTAGGACAGACAATGAGCAGTTCTTC.

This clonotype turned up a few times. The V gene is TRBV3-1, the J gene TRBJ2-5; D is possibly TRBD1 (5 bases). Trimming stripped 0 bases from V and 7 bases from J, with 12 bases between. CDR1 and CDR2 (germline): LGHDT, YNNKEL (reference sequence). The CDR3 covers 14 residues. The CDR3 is CASSQDPGPGTQYF. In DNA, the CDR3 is TGTGCCAGCAGCCAAGATCCAGGGCCGGGGACCCAGTACTTC.

CDR3 nucleotides: TGCGCCAGCAGCCAAGCCAGGGGGCTTCAGCCCCAGCATTTT. As protein: CASSQARGLQPQHF. The chain employs TRBV4-1 and TRBJ1-5, with TRBD1 matching over 8 bases. The V segment lost 1 base and the J segment 6 bases; nucleotides outside the gene matches: 2. The germline gives CDR1 MGHRA, CDR2 YSYEKL. The CDR3 loop spans 14 amino acids.

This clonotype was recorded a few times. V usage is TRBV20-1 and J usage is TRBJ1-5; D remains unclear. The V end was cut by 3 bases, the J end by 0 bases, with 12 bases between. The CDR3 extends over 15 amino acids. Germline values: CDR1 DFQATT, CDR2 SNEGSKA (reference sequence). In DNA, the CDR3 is TGCAGTGCTAGGGTCACCACGGGTAGCAATCAGCCCCAGCATTTT. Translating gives CSARVTTGSNQPQHF.

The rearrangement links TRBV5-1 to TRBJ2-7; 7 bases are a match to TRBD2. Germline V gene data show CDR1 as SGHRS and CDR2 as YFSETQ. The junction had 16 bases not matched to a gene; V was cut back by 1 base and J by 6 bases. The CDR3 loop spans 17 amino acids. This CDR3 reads CASSLTAGAPGMGEQYF. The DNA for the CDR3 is TGCGCCAGCAGCTTGACGGCGGGAGCCCCTGGGATGGGCGAGCAGTACTTC.

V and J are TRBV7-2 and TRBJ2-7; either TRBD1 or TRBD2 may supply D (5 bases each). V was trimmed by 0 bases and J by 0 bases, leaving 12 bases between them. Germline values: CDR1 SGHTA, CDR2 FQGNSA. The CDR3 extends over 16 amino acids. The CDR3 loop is CASSLAGAGSSYEQYF. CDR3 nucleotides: TGTGCCAGCAGCTTAGCGGGAGCAGGGAGCTCCTACGAGCAGTACTTC. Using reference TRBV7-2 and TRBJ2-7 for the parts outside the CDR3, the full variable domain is GAGVSQSPSNKVTEKGKDVELRCDPISGHTALYWYRQSLGQGLEFLIYFQGNSAPDKSGLPSDRFSAERTGGSVSTLTIQRTQQEDSAVYLCASSLAGAGSSYEQYFGPGTRLTVT.

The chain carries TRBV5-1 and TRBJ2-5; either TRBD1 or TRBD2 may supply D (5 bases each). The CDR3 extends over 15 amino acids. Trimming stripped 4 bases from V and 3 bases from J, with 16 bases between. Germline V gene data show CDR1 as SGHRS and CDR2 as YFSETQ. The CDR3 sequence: CASSATGTGEETQYF. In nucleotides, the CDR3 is TGCGCCAGCAGCGCCACCGGGACGGGTGAAGAGACCCAGTACTTC.

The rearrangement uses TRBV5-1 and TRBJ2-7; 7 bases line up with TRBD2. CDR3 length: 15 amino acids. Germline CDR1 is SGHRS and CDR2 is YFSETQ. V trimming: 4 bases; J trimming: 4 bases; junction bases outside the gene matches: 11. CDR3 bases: TGCGCCAGCAGCCCACGGGACTACCCTCCTTACGAGCAGTACTTC. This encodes CASSPRDYPPYEQYF. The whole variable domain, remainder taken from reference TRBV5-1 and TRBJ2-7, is KAGVTQTPRYLIKTRGQQVTLSCSPISGHRSVSWYQQTPGQGLQFLFEYFSETQRNKGNFPGRFSGRQFSNSRSEMNVSTLELGDSALYLCASSPRDYPPYEQYFGPGTRLTVT.